Sequencing of this TCR beta chain was carried out in a study of blood T cells in healthy people across ages. Primed by a sample-barcoded 5' primer and a J-beta primer mix, a second PCR proceeded for 7 to 11 cycles. Each CDR3 protein is one row after TCRdb ran MiXCR on the 5' RACE reads. The sample records around 900,000 distinct CDR3 sequences, 29% being singletons. CDR3 length equals 12 residues. Per the germline V gene, CDR1 is DFQATT and CDR2 is SNEGSKA (reference sequence). Overall study findings and caveats: Higher diversity, along with more naive CD4+ cells, distinguished long-lived donors from aged donors.

This clonotype was observed many times. Its specificity is unknown. A single base separates this from a much larger clone, so it may be a read error. This sequence was found in a woman at least 80 years old in good health. V gene TRBV20-1 combines with J gene TRBJ2-7; 7 positions agree with TRBD1. Sequencing was carried out using blood. The CDR3 loop is CRAKTGTYEQYF. The DNA of the CDR3 is TGCAGGGCAAAGACAGGGACCTACGAGCAGTACTTC.